The 20 T cell receptor beta chains reported below all come from one sample, sequenced in a study of T cell responses to AZD1222 COVID-19 vaccine. Profiling relied on immunoSEQ multiplex PCR, and the TCRdb table lists in-frame clones only, not all of them. The sample has more than 80,000 clones, around 84% seen once. The starting material was peripheral blood, obtained on day 0 of AZD1222 vaccination. The receptors come from an adult in good health.

This chain uses TRBV7-2 with TRBJ2-1; 9 bases match TRBD2. This CDR3 is built from 15 residues. Per germline, CDR1 SGHTA and CDR2 FQGNSA. V lost 3 bases, J lost 9 bases, and 9 bases stayed unmatched. The DNA for the CDR3 is TGTGCCAGCAGCTTCAACAGGGGACTAGCCGCTGAGCAGTTCTTC. It translates to CASSFNRGLAAEQFF.

This clone showed up just once. The chain couples TRBV2 to TRBJ2-5; either TRBD1 or TRBD2 may supply D (5 bases each). The V gene lost 9 bases and the J gene lost 3 bases, with 11 bases spanning the gap. Germline assignment: CDR1 SNHLY and CDR2 FYNNEI. CDR3 length equals 12 residues. CDR3 coding DNA: TGTGCCAGAACAAGGGGAGAAGAGACCCAGTACTTC. Translated: CARTRGEETQYF.

This chain joins TRBV5-1 and TRBJ2-1, with 11 positions matching TRBD2. The V gene end was trimmed by 5 bases and the J gene end by 4 bases; junction bases not matched to a gene: 5. Germline-derived CDR1 and CDR2 are SGHRS and YFSETQ. CDR3 length equals 15 residues. DNA for the CDR3: TGCGCCAGCAGGACTAGCGGGGAGGCATACAATGAGCAGTTCTTC. This sequence encodes CASRTSGEAYNEQFF.

V and J are TRBV6-5 and TRBJ2-5, with D perhaps matching TRBD2 (6 bases). The germline CDR1 and CDR2 sequences are MNHEY and SVGAGI. V gave up 0 bases and J gave up 2 bases, with 10 bases separating them. This CDR3 contains 15 residues. In DNA form, the CDR3 reads TGTGCCAGCAGTTACTCTCGGGGGACGCAAGAGACCCAGTACTTC. Its translation is CASSYSRGTQETQYF.

This chain joins TRBV5-1 and TRBJ2-1; 14 bases fit TRBD2. Germline-derived CDR1 and CDR2 are SGHRS and YFSETQ. The J segment lost 6 bases and the V segment lost 0 bases, leaving 2 bases of the junction unmatched. CDR3 size: 16 residues. CDR3 loop: CASSLAGLAGVNEQFF. CDR3 DNA: TGCGCCAGCAGCTTGGCGGGACTAGCGGGAGTCAATGAGCAGTTCTTC.

V usage is TRBV30 and J usage is TRBJ2-7, with D maybe TRBD1 (6 bases). From germline, CDR1 is GTSNPN and CDR2 SVGIG (reference sequence). Trimming stripped 2 bases from V and 6 bases from J, with 8 bases between. The CDR3 has 11 amino acids. The CDR3 protein is CAWSRGGEQYF. The CDR3 DNA reads as TGTGCCTGGAGTAGAGGGGGCGAGCAGTACTTC.

This chain links TRBV5-8 with TRBJ2-1, with TRBD2 as a possible D gene (5 bases). V lost 4 bases and J lost 4, with 15 bases in between. CDR1 and CDR2 (germline): SGHTS, YDEGEE. CDR3 size: 15 residues. CDR3 loop: CASSLPFGEYNEQFF. The CDR3 DNA follows: TGTGCCAGCAGCCTTCCCTTCGGGGAGTACAATGAGCAGTTCTTC.

This clone was seen once. The genes are TRBV11-2 and TRBJ2-5; D gene uncertain. Germline values: CDR1 SGHAT, CDR2 FQNNGV. Trimming shortened V by 0 bases and J by 5 bases, and 10 bases separated the two germline ends. The CDR3 consists of 14 residues. The CDR3 coding sequence is TGTGCCAGCAGCTTAGATCGCGTTGGGGAGACCCAGTACTTC. Protein: CASSLDRVGETQYF.

This clone was counted once. The rearrangement links TRBV29-1 to TRBJ1-1, with D unresolved. Germline CDR1 SQVTM, CDR2 ANQGSEA. Trimming stripped 3 bases from V and 0 bases from J, with 5 bases between. This CDR3 has 12 amino acids. In DNA, the CDR3 is TGCAGCGTTGATTGGGTGAACACTGAAGCTTTCTTT. Its protein is CSVDWVNTEAFF.

This chain connects TRBV2 to TRBJ1-5; TRBD1 matches at 7 bases. The junction had 6 bases not matched to a gene; V was cut back by 3 bases and J by 1 base. There are 16 residues in the CDR3. The germline V gene encodes CDR1 SNHLY and CDR2 FYNNEI. CDR3 DNA sequence: TGTGCCAGCAGTGATCTAACAGGGGAAAGCAATCAGCCCCAGCATTTT. This translates into CASSDLTGESNQPQHF.

About this clone: One end of the junction fails to match germline, which may point to a read error. The chain combines TRBV7-7 with TRBJ2-7; TRBD2 agrees at 7 bases. Germline V gives CDR1 SSHAT, CDR2 FNYEAQ (reference sequence). The CDR3 sequence is 15 residues long. Here the CDR3 reads CASSLRWGGIYEQYF. The CDR3 DNA reads TGTGCTAGCAGCTTACGATGGGGGGGAATCTACGAGCAGTACTTC.

This chain uses TRBV25-1 with TRBJ2-7, with D tentatively TRBD1 or TRBD2 (5 bases each). Germline V gene data show CDR1 as MGHDK and CDR2 as SYGVNS. The CDR3 extends over 16 amino acids. Trimming removed 1 base at V and 2 bases at J, with 15 bases between. The CDR3 region is CASSEWGRGRPYEQYF. CDR3 nucleotide sequence: TGTGCCAGCAGTGAATGGGGACGGGGAAGGCCCTACGAGCAGTACTTC.

This clone has just one count. The rearrangement joins TRBV4-1 to TRBJ2-5; D not certain. Germline CDR1 is MGHRA and CDR2 is YSYEKL. The ends were cut back, 3 bases at V and 5 bases at J, with 7 bases in the middle. The CDR3 is made up of 12 amino acids. Here the CDR3 DNA reads TGCGCCAGCAGCCATGGAACGGAGACCCAGTACTTC. The encoded protein is CASSHGTETQYF.

CDR3 sequence (DNA): TGTGCCACCAGCAGAAATAAAGCGGGGTTATCCTACGAGCAGTACTTC. This translates into CATSRNKAGLSYEQYF. The chain employs TRBV15 and TRBJ2-7, with 7 bases aligning to TRBD2. CDR3 length: 16 residues. With 2 bases clipped from V and 1 base from J, the junction kept 8 bases outside the gene matches. Per germline, CDR1 LNHNV and CDR2 YYDKDF (reference sequence).

The chain couples TRBV19 to TRBJ1-5; 9 nucleotides match TRBD1. The CDR3 covers 15 residues. Per the germline V gene, CDR1 is LNHDA and CDR2 is SQIVND (reference sequence). V gave up 8 bases and J gave up 3 bases; unmatched junction bases: 8. For the CDR3, the DNA is TGTGCCAGTTACCCGGGACAGGGTATCAATCAGCCCCAGCATTTT. This encodes CASYPGQGINQPQHF.

The chain combines TRBV15 with TRBJ1-2; 7 positions match TRBD1. Germline CDR1 is LNHNV and CDR2 is YYDKDF (reference sequence). The V segment lost 6 bases and the J segment 5 bases; nucleotides outside the gene matches: 9. The length of the CDR3 is 14 residues. CDR3 in amino acids: CATRTTGESYGYTF. In DNA form, the CDR3 reads TGTGCCACCAGAACCACAGGGGAATCGTATGGCTACACCTTC.

This clone was seen a handful of times. Within the sample, other DNA sequences also encode this same CDR3. The genes are TRBV18 and TRBJ1-2, with D maybe TRBD1 (6 bases). Trimming removed 3 bases at V and 2 bases at J, with 7 bases between. The germline CDR1 and CDR2 sequences are KGHSH and LQKENI. There are 13 residues in the CDR3. CDR3 protein: CASSPDRNYGYTF. As DNA, the CDR3 is TGTGCCAGCTCACCTGACAGGAACTATGGCTACACCTTC. Full variable domain (missing parts from reference TRBV18 and TRBJ1-2): NAGVMQNPRHLVRRRGQEARLRCSPMKGHSHVYWYRQLPEEGLKFMVYLQKENIIDESGMPKERFSAEFPKEGPSILRIQQVVRGDSAAYFCASSPDRNYGYTFGSGTRLTVV.

The chain combines TRBV5-1 with TRBJ1-4; a possible D gene is TRBD1 (5 bases). Germline-derived CDR1 and CDR2 are SGHRS and YFSETQ. With 4 bases removed from V and 9 bases from J, the gap between germline ends came to 16 bases. The CDR3 covers 14 residues. The CDR3: CASSPQGGFQKLFF. The CDR3 bases are TGCGCCAGCAGCCCGCAGGGAGGGTTTCAAAAACTGTTTTTT.

The gene calls are TRBV7-2 and TRBJ1-6; D may be TRBD1 (6 bases). The CDR3 consists of 14 residues. Trimming took 0 bases from V and 7 from J, leaving 7 bases between them. CDR1 is SGHTA, CDR2 FQGNSA, per germline. The CDR3 sequence: CASSLAGANSPLHF. DNA of the CDR3: TGTGCCAGCAGCTTAGCGGGGGCCAATTCACCCCTCCACTTT.

This clone showed up just a few times. V is TRBV7-9 and J is TRBJ1-1; unclear D gene. V lost 4 bases, J lost 1 base, and 7 bases lay in between. In germline, CDR1 is SEHNR, CDR2 FQNEAQ (reference sequence). The CDR3 sequence is 13 residues long. CDR3 amino acids: CASSSVRNTEAFF. CDR3 sequence (DNA): TGTGCCAGCAGCTCAGTTCGGAACACTGAAGCTTTCTTT.